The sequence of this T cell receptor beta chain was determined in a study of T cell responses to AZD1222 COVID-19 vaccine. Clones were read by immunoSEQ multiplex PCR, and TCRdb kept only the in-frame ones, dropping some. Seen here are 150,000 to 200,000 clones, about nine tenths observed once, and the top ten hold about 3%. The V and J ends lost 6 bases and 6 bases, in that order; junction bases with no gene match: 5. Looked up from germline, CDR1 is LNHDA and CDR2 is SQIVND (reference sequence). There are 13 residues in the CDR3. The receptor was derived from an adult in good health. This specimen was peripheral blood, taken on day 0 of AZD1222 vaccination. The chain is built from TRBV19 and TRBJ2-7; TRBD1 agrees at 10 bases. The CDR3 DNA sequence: TGTGCCAGTAGCCGGGACAGGGGTCGCGAGCAGTACTTC. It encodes CASSRDRGREQYF.